This record covers a single TCR beta chain. Its antigen remains unknown. The data are from a study of coeliac disease. The protocol was immunoSEQ multiplex PCR, while the TCRdb copy is restricted to in-frame clones and leaves out a portion. Of roughly 3,100 clones listed, about 65% are singletons. Per the germline V gene, CDR1 is SGDLS and CDR2 is YYNGEE. The CDR3 consists of 17 residues. V shed 0 bases and J 9 bases; nucleotides not matched to a gene: 14. Notes on the study in general: Control samples showed higher TRB and TRG clonality than intraepithelial and lamina propria samples in active celiac disease. Cross-contamination between intraepithelial and lamina propria cells was possible.

Each fraction contributed one roughly 450,000-cell aliquot for sequencing. Sequencing input: intraepithelial lymphocytes from the gut. The chain employs TRBV9 and TRBJ2-1; 8 bases align to TRBD2. The sequence was obtained from a woman aged 40 to 50. The CDR3 protein is CASSVVFGTSLLGEQFF. CDR3 bases: TGTGCCAGCAGCGTAGTATTCGGGACTAGTCTTCTTGGTGAGCAGTTCTTC.